These 26 T cell receptor beta chains were all obtained from the same sample, sequenced in a study of T cell responses to AZD1222 COVID-19 vaccine (dated by TCRdb to about 2021). Preparation of the library involved the immunoSEQ multiplex PCR assay. As stored in TCRdb, this immuneACCESS dataset retains in-frame rearrangements with V and J assigned. A fraction of the clones does not appear; measured against another copy, unresolved V genes explain less than half of the discrepancy, and the remainder lacks a known reason. In this sample the table shows approximately 67,000 clones, around four fifths of which occur a single time. Together, the top ten hold roughly 20% of the sample. Per the publication, the time point label means: baseline before first vaccination. The material was peripheral blood, obtained on day 0 of AZD1222 vaccination. The receptor set was obtained from an adult in good health.

This chain joins TRBV28 and TRBJ2-7; 7 positions agree with TRBD1. This CDR3 comprises 18 residues. Germline V gives CDR1 MDHEN, CDR2 SYDVKM. V lost 5 bases and J lost 0; bases outside the gene matches: 16. The CDR3 nucleotides read TGTGCCAGCAGTGGACAGGACAGACATTCCGGTAGCTCCTACGAGCAGTACTTC. The encoded protein is CASSGQDRHSGSSYEQYF.

This rearrangement joins TRBV6-5 to TRBJ1-1, with D tentatively TRBD1 (6 bases). Germline V CDR1 and CDR2: MNHEY, SVGAGI. The CDR3 runs to 11 residues. Trimming pared 6 bases from V and 5 bases from J, leaving 7 bases between. In nucleotides, the CDR3 is TGTGCCAGCAGGAGGGGGACTGAAGCTTTCTTT. Its translation is CASRRGTEAFF.

The chain couples TRBV25-1 to TRBJ1-1; TRBD1 might be the D (6 bases). Germline lookup yields CDR1 MGHDK and CDR2 SYGVNS. V lost 6 bases and J lost 6, with 11 bases in between. The CDR3 totals 12 residues. This CDR3 reads CASRTNRAEAFF. The DNA of the CDR3 is TGTGCCAGCAGAACAAACAGGGCTGAAGCTTTCTTT.

V usage is TRBV6-5 and J usage is TRBJ2-3; 7 bases are shared with TRBD2. The CDR3 covers 13 residues. V lost 6 bases and J lost 2; bases outside the gene matches: 2. The germline V gene encodes CDR1 MNHEY and CDR2 SVGAGI. CDR3 sequence (DNA): TGTGCCAGCAGGGGAGGGCTCACAGATACGCAGTATTTT. It specifies CASRGGLTDTQYF.

The rearrangement uses TRBV6-2 or TRBV6-3 and TRBJ1-1; the match to TRBD1 covers 7 bases. Unmatched junction bases numbered 5, after V lost 5 bases and J lost 2 bases. CDR3 length: 14 amino acids. The germline V gene has CDR1 MNHEY and CDR2 SVGEGT. The CDR3 sequence: CASSPRQGNTEAFF. CDR3 bases: TGTGCCAGCAGTCCCCGACAGGGAAACACTGAAGCTTTCTTT.

The genes are TRBV10-3 and TRBJ1-3, with 12 bases aligning to TRBD1. The CDR3 sequence is 16 residues long. Germline V lookup: CDR1 ENHRY, CDR2 SYGVKD. Trimming at V came to 7 bases and at J to 1 base, leaving 5 bases not matched to a gene. CDR3 nucleotide sequence: TGTGCCATCATTAGGGACAGGGGGCGGTCTGGAAACACCATATATTTT. Amino acids: CAIIRDRGRSGNTIYF.

The chain has TRBV7-9 and TRBJ1-6; D gene uncertain. The CDR3 has 13 residues. The ends were cut back, 6 bases at V and 7 bases at J, with 10 bases in the middle. Germline CDR1 and CDR2: SEHNR and FQNEAQ (reference sequence). CDR3 bases: TGTGCCAGCAGACATGAAGGGAATTCACCCCTCCACTTT. Amino acids: CASRHEGNSPLHF.

The CDR3, as DNA: TGTGCCAGCAGCTTAGATGGTTACGAGCAGTACTTC. Protein sequence: CASSLDGYEQYF. This rearrangement joins TRBV11-2 to TRBJ2-7, with no clear D. There are 12 residues in the CDR3. Trimming shortened V by 0 bases and J by 4 bases, and 4 bases separated the two germline ends. Germline CDR1 reads SGHAT; CDR2 reads FQNNGV.

V gene TRBV7-2 combines with J gene TRBJ2-5, with TRBD1 matching over 9 bases. The CDR3 sequence is 13 residues long. V was clipped by 4 bases and J by 3 bases; unmatched bases: 0. CDR1 and CDR2 (germline): SGHTA, FQGNSA. The CDR3 region is CASSWTGEETQYF. The CDR3 region has the DNA TGTGCCAGCAGCTGGACAGGGGAAGAGACCCAGTACTTC.

By sample fraction, this clone is medium-sized. The V call is TRBV9, the J call TRBJ2-1; D call uncertain. CDR1 is SGDLS and CDR2 is YYNGEE in the germline V gene. The CDR3 covers 16 residues. The ends were cut back, 4 bases at V and 3 bases at J, with 17 bases in the middle. CDR3 amino acids: CASSPFWSGVYNEQFF. Written as DNA, the CDR3 is TGTGCCAGCAGCCCCTTCTGGTCCGGCGTCTACAATGAGCAGTTCTTC.

J is TRBJ1-2 and V is TRBV28; D is undetermined. The CDR3 is made up of 13 amino acids. The germline CDR1 and CDR2 sequences are MDHEN and SYDVKM. V dropped 8 bases and J dropped 2 bases, with 12 bases sitting between them. This CDR3 is CASGIGRNYGYTF. The CDR3 DNA reads TGTGCCAGCGGCATTGGCAGAAACTATGGCTACACCTTC.

This chain links TRBV6-2 or TRBV6-3 with TRBJ1-5; D is unclear. Germline lookup yields CDR1 MNHEY and CDR2 SVGEGT. Trimming cost V 2 bases and J 6 bases, with 8 bases left between them. The CDR3 has 13 residues. CDR3 residues: CASSYESGQPQHF. In nucleotides, the CDR3 is TGTGCCAGCAGTTACGAAAGCGGTCAGCCCCAGCATTTT.

This clone is a singleton in its sample. The chain employs TRBV7-9 and TRBJ2-3; the D call may be TRBD1 or TRBD2 (6 bases each). Trimming shortened V by 5 bases and J by 2 bases, and 14 bases separated the two germline ends. This CDR3 is built from 15 residues. Germline CDR1 and CDR2: SEHNR and FQNEAQ (reference sequence). DNA of the CDR3: TGTGCCAGCAGCAGGGGGGACCTCGACACAGATACGCAGTATTTT. The encoded protein is CASSRGDLDTDTQYF.

This sequence joins TRBV7-9 and TRBJ1-6; D is unclear. The CDR3 extends over 13 amino acids. Germline values: CDR1 SEHNR, CDR2 FQNEAQ (reference sequence). Trimming pared 5 bases from V and 5 bases from J, leaving 7 bases between. The CDR3 DNA reads as TGTGCCAGCAGCCCCCCGAATAATTCACCCCTCCACTTT. It is translated as CASSPPNNSPLHF.

This chain joins TRBV28 and TRBJ1-5, with unresolved D. The CDR3 runs 15 residues. Trimming removed 2 bases from V and 11 bases from J, with 19 bases in between. The germline V gene encodes CDR1 MDHEN and CDR2 SYDVKM. The CDR3 sequence: CASSLRHSEIGTQHF. The CDR3, as DNA: TGTGCCAGCAGTTTACGTCACTCCGAGATTGGGACCCAGCATTTT.

The genes are TRBV6-5 and TRBJ2-3; a possible D gene is TRBD2 (6 bases). Germline-derived CDR1 and CDR2 are MNHEY and SVGAGI. CDR3 length: 14 residues. Trimming pared 7 bases from V and 4 bases from J, leaving 15 bases between. This CDR3 is CASNNLGGSDTQYF. For the CDR3, the DNA is TGTGCCAGCAACAATTTAGGAGGGTCAGATACGCAGTATTTT.

The chain employs TRBV30 and TRBJ2-7; 8 bases map to TRBD2. The length of the CDR3 is 13 residues. Germline CDR1 is GTSNPN and CDR2 is SVGIG (reference sequence). Trimming removed 4 bases from V and 9 bases from J; junction bases left unmatched: 11. CDR3 bases: TGTGCCTGGAAATCGGGGGGGGCTTATCGGCAGTACTTC. This sequence encodes CAWKSGGAYRQYF.

This chain joins TRBV5-1 and TRBJ2-1, with a tentative D call TRBD2 (6 bases). Trimming shortened V by 5 bases and J by 0 bases, and 12 bases separated the two germline ends. Germline CDR1 and CDR2: SGHRS and YFSETQ. This CDR3 contains 15 residues. For the CDR3, the DNA is TGCGCCAGCAGTATTAGCGGTTCCTCCTACAATGAGCAGTTCTTC. Protein sequence: CASSISGSSYNEQFF.

The chain combines TRBV19 with TRBJ1-2, with 8 bases fitting TRBD1. CDR1 is LNHDA, CDR2 SQIVND, per germline (reference sequence). This CDR3 region has 13 residues. V dropped 9 bases and J dropped 2; count of bases not matched to a gene: 5. The CDR3 reads CASHGQGNYGYTF. CDR3 sequence (DNA): TGTGCCAGCCATGGACAGGGCAACTATGGCTACACCTTC.

This clone came up a few times. DNA for the CDR3: TGTGCCAGTAGGGAAATTGCGGCTAGCGGGAACACCGGGGAGCTGTTTTTT. Protein sequence: CASREIAASGNTGELFF. This sequence joins TRBV19 and TRBJ2-2; 7 nucleotides match TRBD2. The CDR3 covers 17 residues. CDR1 and CDR2 from the germline V gene are LNHDA and SQIVND (reference sequence). V trimming: 6 bases; J trimming: 1 base; junction bases outside the gene matches: 11.

With respect to this clone: A read error may account for a junction end that differs from germline. Other DNA sequences in this specimen translate into the identical CDR3. The DNA for the CDR3 is TGTGCTAGCTCACGACAGGGGAACACTGAAGCTTTCTTT. Translating it yields CASSRQGNTEAFF. The chain employs TRBV18 and TRBJ1-1; 7 positions agree with TRBD1. The CDR3 runs 13 residues. CDR1 and CDR2 (germline): KGHSH, LQKENI.

There are a few counts of this clone. The chain uses TRBV2 and TRBJ2-3, with D possibly TRBD1 on 5 matching bases. The CDR3 totals 13 residues. Deletions cut 6 bases from V and 0 bases from J, with 7 bases between. CDR1 is SNHLY and CDR2 is FYNNEI in the germline V gene. The CDR3 protein is CASRGLSTDTQYF. The CDR3 region has the DNA TGTGCCAGCAGGGGGCTTAGCACAGATACGCAGTATTTT. The entire variable domain, with the rest obtained from reference TRBV2 and TRBJ2-3, is as follows: EPEVTQTPSHQVTQMGQEVILRCVPISNHLYFYWYRQILGQKVEFLVSFYNNEISEKSEIFDDQFSVERPDGSNFTLKIRSTKLEDSAMYFCASRGLSTDTQYFGPGTRLTVL.

This clone was seen just once. This sample includes further DNA sequences coding for the same CDR3. The chain recombines TRBV19 with TRBJ2-3; D assignment may be TRBD1 or TRBD2 (5 bases each). CDR3 length: 16 residues. V lost 7 bases and J 3 bases, leaving 20 bases between the germline ends. Germline-derived CDR1 and CDR2 are LNHDA and SQIVND (reference sequence). CDR3 bases: TGTGCCAGTAAAGATCGGGGACGGGGTGTAACAGATACGCAGTATTTT. It encodes CASKDRGRGVTDTQYF.

This clone was seen a handful of times. V and J are TRBV4-3 and TRBJ2-2; no definite D call. CDR1 and CDR2 from the germline V gene are LGHNA and YSLEER. CDR3 length equals 13 residues. V was clipped by 0 bases and J by 2 bases, with 1 base between them. The DNA of the CDR3 is TGCGCCAGCAGCCAAGATAACACCGGGGAGCTGTTTTTT. Protein: CASSQDNTGELFF.

This rearrangement joins TRBV7-9 to TRBJ2-3; TRBD1 matches at 7 bases. The J segment lost 4 bases and the V segment lost 3 bases, leaving 13 bases of the junction unmatched. Germline V gives CDR1 SEHNR, CDR2 FQNEAQ (reference sequence). CDR3 length equals 17 residues. The CDR3 nucleotides are TGTGCCAGCAGCTTGAATTTAATACAGGGGTCCGCAGATACGCAGTATTTT. It yields the protein CASSLNLIQGSADTQYF.

The genes are TRBV11-1 and TRBJ2-6; D is unclear. The CDR3 extends over 16 amino acids. Per the germline V gene, CDR1 is SGHAT and CDR2 is FQDESV (reference sequence). The ends were cut back, 1 base at V and 2 bases at J, with 9 bases in the middle. For the CDR3, the DNA is TGTGCCAGCAGCTTAGAGGGTTTTACTGGGGCCAACGTCCTGACTTTC. As protein: CASSLEGFTGANVLTF. The variable domain in full, completed from reference TRBV11-1 and TRBJ2-6, reads EAEVAQSPRYKITEKSQAVAFWCDPISGHATLYWYRQILGQGPELLVQFQDESVVDDSQLPKDRFSAERLKGVDSTLKIQPAELGDSAMYLCASSLEGFTGANVLTFGAGSRLTVL.